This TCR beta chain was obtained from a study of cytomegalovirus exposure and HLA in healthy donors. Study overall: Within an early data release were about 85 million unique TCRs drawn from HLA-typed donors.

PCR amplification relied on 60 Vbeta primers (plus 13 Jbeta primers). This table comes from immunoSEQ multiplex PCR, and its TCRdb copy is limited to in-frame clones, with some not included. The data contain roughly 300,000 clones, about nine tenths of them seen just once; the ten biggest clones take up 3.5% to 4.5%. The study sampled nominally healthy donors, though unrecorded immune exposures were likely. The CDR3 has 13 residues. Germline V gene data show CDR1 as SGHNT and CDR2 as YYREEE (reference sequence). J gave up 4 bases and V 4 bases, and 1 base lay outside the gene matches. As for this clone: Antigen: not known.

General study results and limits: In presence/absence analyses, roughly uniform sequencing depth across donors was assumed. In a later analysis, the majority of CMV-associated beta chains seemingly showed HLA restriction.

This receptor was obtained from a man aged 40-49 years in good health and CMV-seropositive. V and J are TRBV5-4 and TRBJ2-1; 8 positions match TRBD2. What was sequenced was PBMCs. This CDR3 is CASSTSGYNEQFF. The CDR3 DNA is TGTGCCAGCAGCACTAGCGGATACAATGAGCAGTTCTTC.